A selection of T cell receptor beta chains follows, all from one sample in a study of CD8 T cells in Susac syndrome. TCRdb itself ran the immunoSEQ multiplex PCR reads through MiXCR, one entry per CDR3 protein. The sample includes about 210,000 distinct CDR3 sequences, about 95% seen only once; the top ten take 0.085% to 0.095%. The sequencing input was CD4+ T cells from PBMCs. The receptors were sampled from a human donor with multiple sclerosis. Each CDR3 is given with its conserved first and last residue. The D gene is left open where the match is weak. Rows may omit the clone size; those that give it use once, few, many or a size class.

j_call v_call d_call clone_size cdr3_nt cdr3_aa
TRBJ2-1 TRBV6-5 TRBD2 - TGTGCCAGCAGTTTCGACGGGACTAGCAATGAGCAGTTCTTC CASSFDGTSNEQFF
TRBJ2-7 TRBV7-9 TRBD1 - TGTGCCAGCAGCTTAACAGGGGGTGTCTACGAGCAGTACTTC CASSLTGGVYEQYF
TRBJ2-7 TRBV29-1 TRBD1 - TGCAGCGCCTGGACAGGGGCCTACGAGCAGTACTTC CSAWTGAYEQYF
TRBJ2-1 TRBV30 TRBD2 - TGTGCCTGGAGTGTCCTGACTAGCATGGGTGAGCAGTTCTTC CAWSVLTSMGEQFF
TRBJ2-3 TRBV29-1 - once TGCAGCGTTGGGAGGGGAACGAGCACAGATACGCAGTATTTT CSVGRGTSTDTQYF
TRBJ1-2 TRBV29-1 TRBD1 - TGCAGCACAACAGGGGGCGGCTATGGCTACACCTTC CSTTGGGYGYTF
TRBJ2-1 TRBV7-3 - - TGTGCCAGCAGTGTTCAGCAAAACACTGAGCAGTTCTTC CASSVQQNTEQFF
TRBJ2-7 TRBV7-9 - - TGTGCCAGCAGCTTGAGGGGACCAAGCGGGGAGCAGTACTTC CASSLRGPSGEQYF
TRBJ2-1 TRBV14 - - TGTGCCAGCAGCCAAGATCCAAGGGGTGAGCAGTTCTTC CASSQDPRGEQFF
TRBJ1-2 TRBV23-1 - - TGCGCCAGCAGTCACCCGGGGCCTTGCTATGGCTACACCTTC CASSHPGPCYGYTF
TRBJ2-1 TRBV20-1 - - TGCAGTGCTCCGAGACGGGGAGCAAGTGAGCAGTTCTTC CSAPRRGASEQFF